This T cell receptor beta chain was sequenced during a study of shared clonotypes between healthy human individuals. The count of this clone is one. In germline, CDR1 is SGHDT, CDR2 YYEEEE. The V segment lost 3 bases and the J segment 5 bases; nucleotides outside the gene matches: 5. CDR3 size: 16 residues. Assay used: immunoSEQ multiplex PCR; TCRdb lists only in-frame clones, some missing. Of about 1.1 million clones listed, approximately 80% are singletons. The chain links TRBV5-6 to TRBJ2-3; TRBD2 matches at 14 bases. Sequenced sample: memory CD4+ T cells from PBMCs. Indicated subset: CD45RA-negative fraction. This receptor was obtained from a man aged 18 to 35 in good health. Some clones in this sample may be carry-over from other donors' samples. The CDR3 region has the DNA TGTGCCAGCAGCTCTTCGACTAGCGGGAGGGGAGATACGCAGTATTTT. Amino acid sequence: CASSSSTSGRGDTQYF.